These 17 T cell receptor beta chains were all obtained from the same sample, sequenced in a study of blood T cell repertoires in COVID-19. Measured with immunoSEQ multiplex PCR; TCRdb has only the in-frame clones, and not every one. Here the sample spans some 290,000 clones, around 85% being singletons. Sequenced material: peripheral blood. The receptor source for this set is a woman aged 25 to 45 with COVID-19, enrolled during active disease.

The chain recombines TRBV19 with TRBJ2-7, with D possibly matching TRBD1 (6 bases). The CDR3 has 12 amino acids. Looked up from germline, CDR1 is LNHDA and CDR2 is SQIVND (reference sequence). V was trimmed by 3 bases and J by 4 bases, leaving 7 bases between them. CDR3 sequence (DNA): TGTGCCAGTAGTATGGACAGTTACGAGCAGTACTTC. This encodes CASSMDSYEQYF.

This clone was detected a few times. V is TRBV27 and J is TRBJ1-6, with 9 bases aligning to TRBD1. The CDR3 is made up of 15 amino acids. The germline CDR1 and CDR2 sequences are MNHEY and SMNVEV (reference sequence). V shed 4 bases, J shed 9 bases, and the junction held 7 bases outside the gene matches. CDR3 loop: CASSSQQGAISPLHF. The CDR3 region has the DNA TGTGCCAGCAGTTCCCAACAGGGGGCCATTTCACCCCTCCACTTT.

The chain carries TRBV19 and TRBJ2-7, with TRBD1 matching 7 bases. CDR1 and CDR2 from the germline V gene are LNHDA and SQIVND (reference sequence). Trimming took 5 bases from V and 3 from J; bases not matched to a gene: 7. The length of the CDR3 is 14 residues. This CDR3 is CASSLSGTDYEQYF. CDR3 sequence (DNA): TGTGCCAGTAGTCTGTCAGGGACAGACTACGAGCAGTACTTC.

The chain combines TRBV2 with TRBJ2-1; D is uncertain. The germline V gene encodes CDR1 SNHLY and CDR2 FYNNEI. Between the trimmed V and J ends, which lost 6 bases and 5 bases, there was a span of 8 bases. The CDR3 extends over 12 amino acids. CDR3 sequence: CASRKPHNEQFF. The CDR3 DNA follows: TGTGCCAGCAGGAAGCCCCACAATGAGCAGTTCTTC.

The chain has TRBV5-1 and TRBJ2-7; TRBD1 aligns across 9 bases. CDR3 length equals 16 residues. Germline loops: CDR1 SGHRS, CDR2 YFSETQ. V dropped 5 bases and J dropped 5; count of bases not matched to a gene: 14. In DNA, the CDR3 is TGCGCCAGCAGTCGAACGGGTGGGACAGGGCTCCACGAGCAGTACTTC. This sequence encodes CASSRTGGTGLHEQYF. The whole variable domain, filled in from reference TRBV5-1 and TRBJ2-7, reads KAGVTQTPRYLIKTRGQQVTLSCSPISGHRSVSWYQQTPGQGLQFLFEYFSETQRNKGNFPGRFSGRQFSNSRSEMNVSTLELGDSALYLCASSRTGGTGLHEQYFGPGTRLTVT.

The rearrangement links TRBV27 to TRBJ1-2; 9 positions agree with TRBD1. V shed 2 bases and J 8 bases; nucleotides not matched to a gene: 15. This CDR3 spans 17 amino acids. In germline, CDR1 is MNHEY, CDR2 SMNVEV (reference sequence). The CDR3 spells CASSLGPGTGILRGYTF. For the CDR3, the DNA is TGTGCCAGCAGTTTAGGTCCCGGGACAGGGATACTACGAGGCTACACCTTC.

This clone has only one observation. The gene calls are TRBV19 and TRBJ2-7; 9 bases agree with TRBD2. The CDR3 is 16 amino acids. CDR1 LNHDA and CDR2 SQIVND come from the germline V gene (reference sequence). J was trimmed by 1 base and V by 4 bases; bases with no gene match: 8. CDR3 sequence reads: CASSTSVAGESYEQYF. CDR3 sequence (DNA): TGTGCCAGTAGTACTTCCGTAGCGGGGGAGTCCTACGAGCAGTACTTC.

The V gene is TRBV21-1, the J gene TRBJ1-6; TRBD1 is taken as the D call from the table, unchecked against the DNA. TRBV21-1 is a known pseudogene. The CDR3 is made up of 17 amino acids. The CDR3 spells CASSKSPGNLIESPLHF. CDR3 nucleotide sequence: TGTGCCAGCAGCAAGAGTCCAGGAAACCTTATCGAATCACCCCTCCACTTT.

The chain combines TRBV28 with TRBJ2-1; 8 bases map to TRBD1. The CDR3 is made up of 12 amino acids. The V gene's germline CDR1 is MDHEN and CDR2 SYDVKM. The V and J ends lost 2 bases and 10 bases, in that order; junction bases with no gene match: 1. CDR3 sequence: CASSLNRGEQFF. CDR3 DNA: TGTGCCAGCAGTTTAAACAGGGGGGAGCAGTTCTTC.

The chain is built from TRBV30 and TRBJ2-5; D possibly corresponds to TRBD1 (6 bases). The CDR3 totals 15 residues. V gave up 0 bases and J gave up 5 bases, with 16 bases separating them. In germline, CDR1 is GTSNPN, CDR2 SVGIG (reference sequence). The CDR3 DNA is TGTGCCTGGAGTGTACTAGTGGGGGCCCGGGAGACCCAGTACTTC. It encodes CAWSVLVGARETQYF.

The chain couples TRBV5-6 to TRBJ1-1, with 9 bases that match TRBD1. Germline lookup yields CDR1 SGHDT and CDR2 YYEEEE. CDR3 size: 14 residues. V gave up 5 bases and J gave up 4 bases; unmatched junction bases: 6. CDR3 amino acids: CASRYRGRGTEAFF. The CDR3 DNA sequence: TGTGCCAGCAGATACAGGGGGCGGGGCACTGAAGCTTTCTTT.

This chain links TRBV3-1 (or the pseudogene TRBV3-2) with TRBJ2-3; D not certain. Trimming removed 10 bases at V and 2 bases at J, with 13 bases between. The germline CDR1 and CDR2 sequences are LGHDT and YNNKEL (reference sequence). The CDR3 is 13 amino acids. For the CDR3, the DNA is TGTGCCACAAGTTCACATAACACAGATACGCAGTATTTT. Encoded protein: CATSSHNTDTQYF.

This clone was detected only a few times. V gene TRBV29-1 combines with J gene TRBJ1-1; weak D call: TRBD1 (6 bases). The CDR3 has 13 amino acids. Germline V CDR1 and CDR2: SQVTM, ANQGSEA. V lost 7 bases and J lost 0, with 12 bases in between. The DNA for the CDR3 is TGCAGCGCCCGGACAGATATGAACACTGAAGCTTTCTTT. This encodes CSARTDMNTEAFF.

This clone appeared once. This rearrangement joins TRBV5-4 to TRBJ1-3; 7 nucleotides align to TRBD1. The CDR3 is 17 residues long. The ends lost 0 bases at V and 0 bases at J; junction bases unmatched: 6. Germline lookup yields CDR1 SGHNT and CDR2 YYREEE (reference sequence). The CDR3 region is CASSLEAQGSSGNTIYF. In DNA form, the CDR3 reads TGTGCCAGCAGCTTGGAGGCACAGGGGAGCTCTGGAAACACCATATATTTT.

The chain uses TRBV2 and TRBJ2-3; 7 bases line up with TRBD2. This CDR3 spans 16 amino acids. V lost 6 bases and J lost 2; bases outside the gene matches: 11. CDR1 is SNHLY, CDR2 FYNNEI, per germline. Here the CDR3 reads CASRPRDYYNTDTQYF. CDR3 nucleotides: TGTGCCAGCAGACCCCGGGACTATTATAACACAGATACGCAGTATTTT.

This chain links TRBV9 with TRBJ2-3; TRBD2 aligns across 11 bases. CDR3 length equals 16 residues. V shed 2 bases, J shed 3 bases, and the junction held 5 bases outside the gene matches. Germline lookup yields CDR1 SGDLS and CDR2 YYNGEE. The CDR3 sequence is CASSVSGGAWTDTQYF. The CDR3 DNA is TGTGCCAGCAGCGTTAGCGGGGGGGCTTGGACAGATACGCAGTATTTT. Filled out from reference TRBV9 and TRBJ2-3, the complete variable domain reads DSGVTQTPKHLITATGQRVTLRCSPRSGDLSVYWYQQSLDQGLQFLIQYYNGEERAKGNILERFSAQQFPDLHSELNLSSLELGDSALYFCASSVSGGAWTDTQYFGPGTRLTVL.

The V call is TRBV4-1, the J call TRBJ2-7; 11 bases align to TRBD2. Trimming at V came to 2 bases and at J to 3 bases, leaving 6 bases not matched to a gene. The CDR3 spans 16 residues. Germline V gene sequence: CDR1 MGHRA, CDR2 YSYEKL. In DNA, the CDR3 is TGCGCCAGCAGCCAACCTACTAGCGGGGGAATCTACGAGCAGTACTTC. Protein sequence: CASSQPTSGGIYEQYF.